This T cell receptor (beta chain) is from a study of T-cell reconstitution after alpha-beta-depleted transplantation in children listed by TCRdb under 2016. The study in broad terms: Using TCR repertoire profiling, the study quantitatively followed how T-cell immune reconstitution unfolded in children after TCRalphabeta/CD19-depleted allogeneic hematopoietic cell transplantation.

Library preparation was by PCR. The sample was run on an Illumina HiSeq 2500. TCR libraries were prepared with molecular barcoding, using unique molecular identifiers to normalize TCRbeta repertoire quantification. TCRdb trimmed the raw reads at Q25, called clones with MiXCR and kept productive beta chains. Rows with a matching CDR3 protein are joined into one entry that keeps the most common DNA and genes. The sample table shows a few hundred thousand distinct CDR3 sequences, and around 10% are seen once. Approximately 2.3% of the sample lies in the top ten. This clonotype has only a few counts. The antigen it recognizes is unknown. No base quality values were provided; no much bigger clone lies one nucleotide off. Sequenced material: PBMCs from the stem cell graft donor, taken from the stem cell graft. This TCR was recovered from a human donor who donated a stem cell graft to a child with acute lymphoblastic leukemia.

The CDR3 amino acid sequence is: CASSPGRHEKLFF. The nucleotide sequence reads TGCGCCAGCAGCCCGGGCCGACATGAAAAACTGTTTTTT. The chain couples TRBV4-3 to TRBJ1-4, with no D gene named confidently. CDR3 length: 13 amino acids, cysteine to phenylalanine. The sequence is cut down to CDR3 DNA, 39 bases in frame from base 1. V is shortened by 4 bases, J by 6 bases, and the region joining them spans 9 bases. CDR1 and CDR2, looked up from the germline V gene, are LGHNA and YSLEER.